The 14 T cell receptor delta chains presented below share a single source sample, sequenced in a study of γδ T cells in repeated Plasmodium falciparum infection. Flow sorting of PBMC yielded separate Vgamma9/Vdelta2+ and Vdelta2-negative gammadelta T cell populations for bulk repertoire analysis. TCRdb reapplied CATT to the multiplex PCR reads. The sample lists about 93,000 delta-chain clones, over 0.75% occurring once. Material for sequencing was gamma-delta T cells from blood. The receptors come from a pool of human donors (malaria-infected and uninfected, not separated).

A few counts support this clone. This likely traces to a read error, being one base from a far larger clone. This specimen includes other DNA sequences encoding the same CDR3. V usage is TRDV1 and J usage is TRDJ1; D is undetermined. Germline CDR1 and CDR2: TSWWSYY and QGS. Trimming stripped 4 bases from V and 5 bases from J, with 11 bases between. This CDR3 has 13 residues. The CDR3 sequence is CALGALTTDKLIF. Written as DNA, the CDR3 is TGTGCTCTTGGGGCCCTAACCACTGATAAACTCATCTTT.

This clone was seen a handful of times. A far larger clone is a single base away, which makes a read error likely. The sample carries other DNA sequences with the same CDR3. The chain links TRDV2 to TRDJ1; D is unresolved. The J gene comes from matching the DNA to germline here; TCRdb lacks it. The germline V gene encodes CDR1 GEAIGNYY and CDR2 EKD. V was shortened by 4 bases and J by 4 bases, with 9 bases between the two germline ends. This CDR3 region has 12 residues. CDR3: CACDTGDDKLIF. CDR3 DNA sequence: TGTGCCTGTGATACCGGCGACGATAAACTCATCTTT.

Comments on this clone: The likely explanation is a read error, given a far larger clone one base away. Other DNA sequences in the sample encode the same CDR3. The J gene is uncalled and the V gene is TRDV2. Germline CDR1 is GEAIGNYY and CDR2 is EKD. This CDR3 has 21 amino acids. The CDR3, as DNA: TGTGCCTGTGACACCGTCGACGCTCACGCCTTTAGCTCCTGGGACACCCGACAGATGTTCTTC. This gives the protein CACDTVDAHAFSSWDTRQMFF.

This clone was seen ten or more times. With only one base between it and a far larger clone, this is likely a read error. The same CDR3 can be traced to other DNA sequences in this sample. The chain recombines TRDV2 with TRDJ1; D remains ambiguous. Germline V gene sequence: CDR1 GEAIGNYY, CDR2 EKD. CDR3 length: 14 residues. CDR3 region: CACDSMGGPDKLIF. CDR3 DNA sequence: TGTGCCTGCGACAGTATGGGAGGACCCGATAAACTCATCTTT.

With respect to this clone: TCRdb shows a much larger clone's protein in place of this DNA's translation, and the two differ at residue 16, likely through a read error; the protein shown is translated from the DNA. This chain links TRDV1 with TRDJ1; D possibly corresponds to TRDD3 (5 bases). The CDR3 runs to 21 residues. Germline assignment: CDR1 TSWWSYY and CDR2 QGS. V was trimmed by 2 bases and J by 3 bases, leaving 31 bases between them. The DNA of the CDR3 is TGTGCTCTTGGGGAATTTGGGTCTCCGTTGGGTACTGAGTTATACGCCGATAAACTCATCTTT. Its protein is CALGEFGSPLGTELYADKLIF.

This clone was seen a few times. TCRdb lists the protein of a much larger clone for this DNA, which differs at residue 14, so this is likely a read error; the protein given here is translated from the DNA itself. The J gene was not called, though the V gene is TRDV1. The CDR3 covers 16 residues. Germline V CDR1 and CDR2: TSWWSYY, QGS. CDR3 in DNA: TGTGCTCTTCTGACCGCAACAAGGAGTTCGGCCGATAAACCCATCTTT. It translates to CALLTATRSSADKPIF.

Regarding this clone: TCRdb's protein, taken from a much larger clone, differs from this DNA's translation at residue 11, likely owing to a read error; the protein displayed comes from the DNA. The chain links TRDV1 to TRDJ1, with a weak D call TRDD3 (6 bases). There are 19 residues in the CDR3. V was trimmed by 5 bases and J by 0 bases, leaving 25 bases between them. CDR1 and CDR2 from the germline V gene are TSWWSYY and QGS. The CDR3 loop reads CALGKHLRGGHEYTDKLIF. The CDR3 DNA is TGTGCTCTTGGGAAACATCTACGGGGGGGACACGAGTACACCGATAAACTCATCTTT.

The table lists this clone with a few counts. For this DNA, TCRdb reports the protein of a much larger clone, which diverges at residue 12, most likely from a read error; the protein presented here is translated directly from the DNA. The gene calls are TRDV2 and TRDJ1; maybe TRDD3 (5 bases). TCRdb supplies no J gene; here it was assigned by aligning the nucleotide sequence to germline. V was cut by 0 bases and J by 3 bases, with 22 bases left in between. The CDR3 runs 18 residues. Germline V gene lookup returns CDR1 GEAIGNYY and CDR2 EKD. CDR3 sequence reads: CACDTVAKVRDDSDKLIF. CDR3 sequence (DNA): TGTGCCTGTGACACCGTGGCGAAGGTGAGGGATGACTCCGATAAACTCATCTTT.

This clone has a handful of counts. The amino acid sequence in TCRdb belongs to a much larger clone and departs from this DNA's translation at residue 7, likely a sequencing read error; the sequence shown is translated from the DNA. The gene calls are TRDV3 and TRDJ1; D perhaps matches TRDD3 (5 bases). V was trimmed by 5 bases and J by 1 base, leaving 32 bases between them. CDR1 and CDR2 from the germline V gene are TVYSNPD and GDNSRS (reference sequence). This CDR3 is 19 amino acids long. The CDR3 here is CAIRAHYELCESATDKLIF. For the CDR3, the DNA is TGTGCCATACGTGCTCATTATGAATTGTGCGAAAGTGCCACCGATAAACTCATCTTT.

This clone was observed a few times. The translation of this DNA and the TCRdb protein of a much larger clone differ at residue 7, probably owing to a read error; the protein shown here is translated from the DNA. The CDR3 sequence is CACDTLKGDLAQLFF. Here the CDR3 DNA reads TGTGCCTGTGACACCCTTAAGGGAGACCTGGCACAACTCTTCTTT. The chain links TRDV2 to TRDJ2, with no clear D. TCRdb does not report a J gene; here it was assigned by matching the DNA to germline references. Germline-derived CDR1 and CDR2 are GEAIGNYY and EKD. The CDR3 totals 15 residues. Deletions cut 0 bases from V and 8 bases from J, with 15 bases between.

Note on this clone: The translation of this DNA and the TCRdb protein of a much larger clone differ at residue 6, probably owing to a read error; the protein shown here is translated from the DNA. The V and J genes are TRDV2 and TRDJ1, with TRDD3 identical over 13 bases. The J gene was missing in TCRdb and was found by matching the end of the DNA to germline. Looked up from germline, CDR1 is GEAIGNYY and CDR2 is EKD. V trimming: 3 bases; J trimming: 5 bases; junction bases outside the gene matches: 17. This CDR3 is built from 19 residues. CDR3 sequence: CACDSHTGGYAITGDKLIF. The CDR3 DNA is TGTGCCTGTGACTCCCATACTGGGGGATACGCGATTACGGGTGATAAACTCATCTTT.

The sample holds many counts of this clone. Other DNA variants within this sample encode the same CDR3. The rearrangement joins TRDV1 to TRDJ1; D might be TRDD3 (6 bases). Assignment of the J gene here rests on matching the DNA to germline, because TCRdb gives none. V lost 1 base and J lost 1, with 25 bases in between. Germline V lookup: CDR1 TSWWSYY, CDR2 QGS. The CDR3 totals 20 residues. The DNA of the CDR3 is TGTGCTCTTGGGGAACCGTTCCTTCTTTTTTCTGGGGCCGGCACCGATAAACTCATCTTT. It codes for CALGEPFLLFSGAGTDKLIF.

Comment on this clone: This is likely an artifact of a read error, given a far larger clone one base away. The same CDR3 is also encoded by other DNA sequences in this sample. This chain connects TRDV1 to TRDJ1, with D maybe TRDD3 (5 bases). The CDR3 has 20 amino acids. Germline V lookup: CDR1 TSWWSYY, CDR2 QGS. V gave up 3 bases and J gave up 0 bases, with 26 bases separating them. DNA of the CDR3: TGTGCTCTTGGGGAGCTTGAGGCCGTTGCAGGGGGTCTATACACCGATAAACTCATCTTT. Translated: CALGELEAVAGGLYTDKLIF.

This clone was counted between two and nine times. It differs at one base from a far larger clone, so likely a read error. Different DNA sequences within this sample yield the same CDR3. V and J are TRDV1 and TRDJ3, with a tentative D call TRDD3 (6 bases). The J gene was not available in TCRdb and was assigned here by matching the DNA to germline segments. CDR1 is TSWWSYY, CDR2 QGS, per germline. This CDR3 region has 19 residues. The CDR3 loop reads CALEPSLGGTSWDTRQMFF. The CDR3 DNA is TGTGCTCTCGAACCTTCACTCGGGGGGACATCCTGGGACACTCGACAGATGTTTTTC.